One sample yielded the 15 T cell receptor beta chains listed below, sequenced in a study of cytomegalovirus exposure and HLA in healthy donors (dated by TCRdb to the late 2010s). The library was generated by the immunoSEQ multiplex PCR assay. The multiplex PCR relied on a mix of 60 forward primers for TCR Vbeta segments and 13 reverse primers for TCR Jbeta segments. TCRdb took this table from immuneACCESS and kept in-frame rearrangements with V and J called. Such tables lack part of the clones; where checked against another copy, unresolved V genes explain under half of the gap, and the rest is unexplained. For this sample, the table gives over 100,000 clones. The ten largest clones take up approximately 1.6% of the sample. The sequenced material came from PBMCs. All receptors derive from a woman aged 40 to 49 in good health and CMV-seropositive.

The V gene is TRBV13, the J gene TRBJ2-1; D is undetermined. Germline-derived CDR1 and CDR2 are PRHDT and FYEKMQ (reference sequence). Trimming left V 4 bases short and J 6 bases short, with 13 bases between. CDR3 size: 14 residues. CDR3 bases: TGTGCCAGCAGCTCTCGGGTAGTACCCAATGAGCAGTTCTTC. Translating gives CASSSRVVPNEQFF.

This chain joins TRBV9 and TRBJ2-5; possibly TRBD2 for D (5 bases). CDR3 length: 16 residues. With 4 bases removed from V and 4 bases from J, the gap between germline ends came to 20 bases. The germline CDR1 and CDR2 sequences are SGDLS and YYNGEE. This CDR3 reads CASSPPGSAGTETQYF. CDR3 bases: TGTGCCAGCAGCCCCCCCGGTAGTGCGGGTACAGAGACCCAGTACTTC.

The rearrangement links TRBV6-1 to TRBJ2-5; D uncertain. Germline V CDR1 and CDR2: MNHNS, SASEGT. The CDR3 totals 16 residues. The V gene lost 2 bases and the J gene lost 0 bases, with 13 bases spanning the gap. The CDR3 region has the DNA TGTGCCAGCAGTGAAAATAAGACACCTTACCAAGAGACCCAGTACTTC. Amino acid sequence: CASSENKTPYQETQYF.

This chain connects TRBV9 to TRBJ2-7; 12 bases match TRBD2. Germline V lookup: CDR1 SGDLS, CDR2 YYNGEE. J was trimmed by 5 bases and V by 4 bases; bases with no gene match: 4. The CDR3 sequence is 14 residues long. CDR3 DNA: TGTGCCAGCAGCATCAGACTAGCGGGAGACGAGCAGTACTTC. This gives the protein CASSIRLAGDEQYF. The full variable domain, with the rest looked up from reference TRBV9 and TRBJ2-7, is DSGVTQTPKHLITATGQRVTLRCSPRSGDLSVYWYQQSLDQGLQFLIQYYNGEERAKGNILERFSAQQFPDLHSELNLSSLELGDSALYFCASSIRLAGDEQYFGPGTRLTVT.

This chain uses TRBV6-6 with TRBJ2-5; D unclear. CDR3 length: 11 residues. Per the germline V gene, CDR1 is MNHNY and CDR2 is SVGAGI (reference sequence). Trimming stripped 6 bases from V and 5 bases from J, with 7 bases between. The DNA of the CDR3 is TGTGCCAGCAGGACGAGGGAGACCCAGTACTTC. The encoded protein is CASRTRETQYF.

The V gene is TRBV11-2, the J gene TRBJ2-2; no firm D call. Germline V gene sequence: CDR1 SGHAT, CDR2 FQNNGV. The V end was cut by 2 bases, the J end by 6 bases, with 16 bases between. The CDR3 runs 16 residues. CDR3 sequence reads: CASSLSGGSFAGELFF. CDR3 coding DNA: TGTGCCAGCAGCTTATCCGGCGGCTCTTTTGCCGGGGAGCTGTTTTTT.

This rearrangement joins TRBV5-1 to TRBJ2-5; TRBD1 matches at 8 bases. Matching the DNA end better, TRBJ2-7 makes the J call doubtful. Looked up from germline, CDR1 is SGHRS and CDR2 is YFSETQ. The CDR3 loop spans 13 amino acids. The CDR3 DNA reads TGCGCCAGCAGCTTCACAGGGGGGCACGAGCAGTACTTC. It codes for CASSFTGGHEQYF.

J is TRBJ2-5 and V is TRBV6-5, with D possibly being TRBD2 (7 bases). The J call may be wrong; the DNA end is better matched by TRBJ2-7. This CDR3 has 14 residues. Germline V CDR1 and CDR2: MNHEY, SVGAGI. This chain's CDR3 is CASGRGGRQYEQYF. The CDR3 DNA is TGTGCCAGCGGGAGGGGGGGCCGTCAGTACGAGCAGTACTTC.

The chain uses TRBV20-1 and TRBJ2-7; D not resolved. The CDR3 loop spans 11 amino acids. V was cut by 5 bases and J by 2 bases, with 7 bases left in between. The germline CDR1 and CDR2 sequences are DFQATT and SNEGSKA (reference sequence). CDR3 loop: CSAPYTYEQYF. The DNA of the CDR3 is TGCAGTGCTCCCTATACCTACGAGCAGTACTTC.

This chain's CDR3 is CASSQDLEGRWGTQYF. The DNA of the CDR3 is TGCGCCAGCAGCCAAGATCTGGAGGGCAGATGGGGTACGCAGTATTTT. The chain uses TRBV4-3 and TRBJ2-3; TRBD2 is a possible D gene (6 bases). V was clipped by 0 bases and J by 8 bases, with 18 bases between them. Germline assignment: CDR1 LGHNA and CDR2 YSLEER. There are 16 residues in the CDR3.

The V and J genes are TRBV5-1 and TRBJ2-2, with D hard to call. The CDR3 has 17 residues. With 4 bases removed from V and 5 bases from J, the gap between germline ends came to 21 bases. Germline values: CDR1 SGHRS, CDR2 YFSETQ. In DNA form, the CDR3 reads TGCGCCAGCAGCGCGGTCTCCGGGTTCTCATTGACCGGGGAGCTGTTTTTT. Protein sequence: CASSAVSGFSLTGELFF.

CDR3 coding DNA: TGTGCCAGCAGCTGGGGACCGGGGGGTGAGCAGTTCTTC. This translates into CASSWGPGGEQFF. The rearrangement joins TRBV7-9 to TRBJ2-1, with 7 positions matching TRBD2. V gave up 4 bases and J gave up 9 bases; unmatched junction bases: 6. This CDR3 is 13 amino acids long. CDR1 and CDR2 (germline): SEHNR, FQNEAQ (reference sequence).

V and J are TRBV19 and TRBJ1-2; tentatively, D is TRBD1 (6 bases). This CDR3 contains 13 residues. The germline CDR1 and CDR2 sequences are LNHDA and SQIVND (reference sequence). V lost 7 bases to trimming and J lost 2 bases, with 11 bases between them. The CDR3 loop reads CASTSQGNYGYTF. The CDR3 DNA follows: TGTGCCAGTACCTCGCAGGGGAACTATGGCTACACCTTC.

The chain uses TRBV27 and TRBJ2-1, with D unresolved. The CDR3 contains 11 residues. Deletions cut 7 bases from V and 6 bases from J, with 7 bases between. Germline V gene sequence: CDR1 MNHEY, CDR2 SMNVEV (reference sequence). The CDR3 region has the DNA TGTGCCAGCAACTCGGGCAATGAGCAGTTCTTC. It encodes CASNSGNEQFF.

As DNA, the CDR3 is TGTGCCAGCAGCCAGGACCCGTGGCTAGCGGGAGGGTTCTCCTACAATGAGCAGTTCTTC. Its protein product is CASSQDPWLAGGFSYNEQFF. The rearrangement uses TRBV14 and TRBJ2-1, with 12 bases matching TRBD2. The CDR3 spans 20 residues. The germline V gene has CDR1 SGHDN and CDR2 FVKESK. The J segment lost 0 bases and the V segment lost 3 bases, leaving 12 bases of the junction unmatched.